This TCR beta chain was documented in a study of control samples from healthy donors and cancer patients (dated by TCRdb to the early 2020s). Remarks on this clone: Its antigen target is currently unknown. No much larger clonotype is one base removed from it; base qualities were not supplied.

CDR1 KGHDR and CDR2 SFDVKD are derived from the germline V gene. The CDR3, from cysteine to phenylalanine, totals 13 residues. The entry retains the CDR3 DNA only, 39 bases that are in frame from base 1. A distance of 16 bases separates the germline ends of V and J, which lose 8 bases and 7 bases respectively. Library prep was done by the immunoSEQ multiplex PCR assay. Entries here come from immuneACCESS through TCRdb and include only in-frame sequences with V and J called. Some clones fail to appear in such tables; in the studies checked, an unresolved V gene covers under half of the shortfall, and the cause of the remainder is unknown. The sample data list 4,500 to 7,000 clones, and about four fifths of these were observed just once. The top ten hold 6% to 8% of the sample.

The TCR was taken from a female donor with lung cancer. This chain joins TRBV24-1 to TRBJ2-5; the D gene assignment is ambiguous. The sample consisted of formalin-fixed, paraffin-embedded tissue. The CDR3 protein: CATMDGLAWTQYF. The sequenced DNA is TGTGCCACCATGGATGGATTAGCTTGGACCCAGTACTTC.